The clone carrying this TCR beta chain was recorded at least ten times. Antigen: not known. The source of the sample is a study of regulatory T cells in long-lasting Graves disease. Study-wide results and limits: Less diverse TCR repertoires were seen in persistent Graves' patients than in newly diagnosed ones. Only a small sample size was used, which may have cut accuracy.

Time point of the sample: newly diagnosed GD, antithyroid drugs for less than 3 months. After RNA was extracted from PBMCs, the TCR library was made from it. The V and J ends lost 5 bases and 5 bases respectively, with 10 bases between them. CDR3 length: 13 residues. Germline V gene data show CDR1 as SGHTA and CDR2 as FQGNSA. Investigators prepared the TCR beta libraries by applying iRepertoire HTBI primers and Arm-PCR of CDR3 regions. Authors' analysis steps: Segment identification across samples yielded roughly 62 TRBV and around 13 TRBJ segments. A single record per CDR3 protein comes from TCRdb applying MiXCR to the multiplex PCR reads. TCRdb's processing, not the study's, gives the V and J calls here. The sample shows 350,000 to 500,000 distinct CDR3 sequences, roughly 15% of them seen only once. The data were also submitted as part of a second study, on T cells in Graves' hyperthyroidism and ophthalmopathy.

Specimen: peripheral blood mononuclear cells (PBMCs), collected at new diagnosis, from a patient treated with antithyroid drugs. The origin of this receptor is a woman aged 25-40 years with Graves disease. The chain links TRBV7-2 to TRBJ2-1; D gene ambiguous. The CDR3 protein is CASSPSPDNEQFF. Written as DNA, the CDR3 is TGTGCCAGCAGCCCAAGCCCGGACAATGAGCAGTTCTTC.